A single T cell receptor (beta chain) is shown here with its context. Its specificity is unknown. Measured with immunoSEQ multiplex PCR; TCRdb has only the in-frame clones, and not every one. The sample has some 80,000 clones, 65% to 80% seen once. The V end lost 4 bases, the J end lost 4 bases, and 7 bases lay between the germline ends. This CDR3 contains 11 residues. The germline V gene has CDR1 GTSNPN and CDR2 SVGIG (reference sequence). This sample is part of a study of T cell responses to AZD1222 COVID-19 vaccine. Regarding the study as a whole: Clonal diversity was possibly underestimated, and white British individuals and females predominated among donors.

The chain couples TRBV30 to TRBJ1-1; D is uncertain. The sequences come from peripheral blood, collected 28 days after the second dose of the MenACWY control vaccine. This receptor was taken from an adult who received the MenACWY meningococcal vaccine as a control. CDR3 protein: CAWTQRTEAFF. The CDR3 bases are TGTGCCTGGACCCAGCGCACTGAAGCTTTCTTT.